The 27 T cell receptor beta chains below all came from one sample that was sequenced in a study of T cell responses to AZD1222 COVID-19 vaccine (dated by TCRdb to the early 2020s). Library preparation was by the immunoSEQ multiplex PCR assay. This is the immuneACCESS table as TCRdb keeps it, with only in-frame sequences that have V and J called. A part of the clones is gone; compared with another copy, unresolved V genes explain less than half, and the rest is unexplained. The sample table holds some 150,000 clones, of which about nine tenths were seen once. 1.5% to 2% of the sample is in the top ten clones. Reading the label with the study, this specimen's time point is: baseline before first vaccination. This specimen was peripheral blood, taken on day 0 of AZD1222 vaccination. All receptors come from an adult in good health.

V usage is TRBV5-1 and J usage is TRBJ2-1, with 7 bases lining up with TRBD2. CDR1 and CDR2 (germline): SGHRS, YFSETQ. CDR3 length: 15 amino acids. With 2 bases clipped from V and 8 bases from J, the junction kept 10 bases outside the gene matches. The CDR3 here is CASSFDGGSRYEQFF. In nucleotides, the CDR3 is TGCGCCAGCAGCTTCGACGGCGGGAGTAGGTATGAGCAGTTCTTC. The full variable domain, its missing parts supplied by reference TRBV5-1 and TRBJ2-1, is KAGVTQTPRYLIKTRGQQVTLSCSPISGHRSVSWYQQTPGQGLQFLFEYFSETQRNKGNFPGRFSGRQFSNSRSEMNVSTLELGDSALYLCASSFDGGSRYEQFFGPGTRLTVL.

This clone was seen a single time. The V call is TRBV18, the J call TRBJ2-7; 7 positions match TRBD1. Germline V gene data show CDR1 as KGHSH and CDR2 as LQKENI. The junction had 6 bases not matched to a gene; V was cut back by 1 base and J by 3 bases. This CDR3 spans 15 amino acids. CDR3: CASSPLPGQIYEQYF. In DNA form, the CDR3 reads TGTGCCAGCTCACCACTACCGGGACAGATCTACGAGCAGTACTTC.

This clone was observed a handful of times. The chain joins TRBV28 to TRBJ1-6; D gene unclear. Germline CDR1 reads MDHEN; CDR2 reads SYDVKM. This CDR3 has 17 residues. V lost 2 bases, J lost 1 base, and 12 bases lay in between. In DNA, the CDR3 is TGTGCCAGCAGTTTAGGGAGGGCCGGGTCCTATAATTCACCCCTCCACTTT. Encoded protein: CASSLGRAGSYNSPLHF.

The V call is TRBV5-1, the J call TRBJ2-2; maybe TRBD2 (5 bases). Germline V gene lookup returns CDR1 SGHRS and CDR2 YFSETQ. There are 14 residues in the CDR3. V shed 5 bases and J shed 6 bases, with 14 bases lying between them. CDR3 coding DNA: TGCGCCAGCAGTCTGGACTTCTTACCCGGGGAGCTGTTTTTT. This encodes CASSLDFLPGELFF.

The genes are TRBV7-3 and TRBJ1-4; perhaps TRBD1 as D (5 bases). In germline, CDR1 is SGHTA, CDR2 FQGTGA. Trimming left V 0 bases short and J 0 bases short, with 14 bases between. This CDR3 is built from 18 residues. The CDR3 DNA reads TGTGCCAGCAGCTTAACCCAGGGAGGGACTACAACTAATGAAAAACTGTTTTTT. It is translated as CASSLTQGGTTTNEKLFF. Drawing the rest from reference TRBV7-3 and TRBJ1-4, the complete variable domain is GAGVSQTPSNKVTEKGKYVELRCDPISGHTALYWYRQSLGQGPEFLIYFQGTGAADDSGLPNDRFFAVRPEGSVSTLKIQRTERGDSAVYLCASSLTQGGTTTNEKLFFGSGTQLSVL.

This clone was observed once. The chain joins TRBV6-5 to TRBJ1-6; TRBD1 is a possible D gene (5 bases). Trimming took off 1 base at V and 6 bases at J, with 10 bases between the two ends. Per germline, CDR1 MNHEY and CDR2 SVGAGI. The CDR3 loop spans 15 amino acids. DNA for the CDR3: TGTGCCAGCAGTTACTGGGGGTCTGGTAATTCACCCCTCCACTTT. It is translated as CASSYWGSGNSPLHF.

The chain employs TRBV28 and TRBJ2-1; TRBD2 aligns across 9 bases. CDR1 and CDR2 (germline): MDHEN, SYDVKM. CDR3 length equals 14 residues. The J segment lost 4 bases and the V segment lost 10 bases, leaving 8 bases of the junction unmatched. The CDR3 DNA reads TGTGCCACTACCTCTAGCGGGACATACAATGAGCAGTTCTTC. This codes for CATTSSGTYNEQFF.

V gene TRBV6-2 or TRBV6-3 combines with J gene TRBJ2-1; 10 bases are a match to TRBD2. The germline V gene has CDR1 MNHEY and CDR2 SVGEGT. V shed 4 bases and J 6 bases; nucleotides not matched to a gene: 9. The CDR3 has 16 amino acids. The CDR3 reads CASSSSLAGIFNEQFF. CDR3 in DNA: TGTGCCAGCAGTTCGTCACTAGCGGGGATATTCAATGAGCAGTTCTTC.

This rearrangement joins TRBV28 to TRBJ1-5; no clear D gene. Looked up from germline, CDR1 is MDHEN and CDR2 is SYDVKM. This CDR3 has 14 amino acids. Trimming left V 2 bases short and J 7 bases short, with 12 bases between. DNA of the CDR3: TGTGCCAGCAGTTTACTTCCCCTCGGCCAGCCCCAGCATTTT. This gives the protein CASSLLPLGQPQHF.

By share, this clone ranks as medium-sized. The V call is TRBV6-1, the J call TRBJ2-7; 7 positions agree with TRBD1. The J segment lost 3 bases and the V segment lost 2 bases, leaving 10 bases of the junction unmatched. Germline V gives CDR1 MNHNS, CDR2 SASEGT. There are 16 residues in the CDR3. CDR3 nucleotide sequence: TGTGCCAGCAGTGAATGGGTTGGGACAGCCTACTACGAGCAGTACTTC. The encoded protein is CASSEWVGTAYYEQYF.

This chain joins TRBV24-1 and TRBJ1-5, with D tentatively TRBD1 (6 bases). From germline, CDR1 is KGHDR and CDR2 SFDVKD. This CDR3 contains 20 residues. V lost 0 bases, J lost 2 bases, and 22 bases lay in between. CDR3 residues: CATSDLRPGAPYRGNQPQHF. The CDR3, as DNA: TGTGCCACCAGTGATTTGCGCCCGGGGGCCCCTTATAGGGGCAATCAGCCCCAGCATTTT.

The chain uses TRBV18 and TRBJ2-5; TRBD1 is a possible D gene (5 bases). The CDR3 covers 12 residues. CDR1 and CDR2 from the germline V gene are KGHSH and LQKENI. Trimming cost V 4 bases and J 3 bases, with 6 bases left between them. CDR3 DNA: TGTGCCAGCTCACAAGGGGAAGAGACCCAGTACTTC. Its protein product is CASSQGEETQYF.

This chain uses TRBV11-3 with TRBJ2-3; 13 bases align to TRBD2. Germline lookup yields CDR1 SGHNT and CDR2 YENEEA. Trimming took 2 bases from V and 5 from J; bases not matched to a gene: 7. This CDR3 is 17 amino acids long. The CDR3 DNA is TGTGCCAGCAGCTTACGGACTAGCGGGGGCCGTAGAGATACGCAGTATTTT. Its translation is CASSLRTSGGRRDTQYF.

This clone was seen a single time. The V gene is TRBV7-9, the J gene TRBJ1-2, with unresolved D. Germline V gives CDR1 SEHNR, CDR2 FQNEAQ (reference sequence). The CDR3 length is 14 residues. With 0 bases removed from V and 3 bases from J, the gap between germline ends came to 8 bases. CDR3 loop: CASSLAGVDYGYTF. For the CDR3, the DNA is TGTGCCAGCAGCTTAGCCGGGGTCGACTATGGCTACACCTTC.

The J gene is TRBJ1-1, the V gene TRBV7-3; D unresolved. From germline, CDR1 is SGHTA and CDR2 FQGTGA. This CDR3 region has 13 residues. The ends were cut back, 0 bases at V and 1 base at J, with 3 bases in the middle. The CDR3 nucleotides are TGTGCCAGCAGCTTAACCCCGAACACTGAAGCTTTCTTT. Protein: CASSLTPNTEAFF.

The chain recombines TRBV7-9 with TRBJ2-1; no clear D. The V and J ends lost 3 bases and 8 bases respectively, with 11 bases between them. Germline V gene data show CDR1 as SEHNR and CDR2 as FQNEAQ (reference sequence). This CDR3 comprises 13 residues. The CDR3 DNA follows: TGTGCCAGCAGCTTTTCCCCCCAATATGAGCAGTTCTTC. It is translated as CASSFSPQYEQFF.

The chain is built from TRBV19 and TRBJ2-7, with D perhaps TRBD1 (5 bases). This CDR3 region has 13 residues. V was cut by 5 bases and J by 3 bases, with 11 bases left in between. Per germline, CDR1 LNHDA and CDR2 SQIVND (reference sequence). CDR3 in amino acids: CASSLRVGYEQYF. As DNA, the CDR3 is TGTGCCAGTAGTCTCAGGGTCGGCTACGAGCAGTACTTC.

The chain uses TRBV7-9 and TRBJ1-6, with 8 nucleotides matching TRBD1. CDR1 SEHNR and CDR2 FQNEAQ come from the germline V gene (reference sequence). This CDR3 has 16 residues. V lost 5 bases and J lost 5; bases outside the gene matches: 8. CDR3 nucleotides: TGTGCCAGCAGCGACGGGGACAGGAGAAATAATTCACCCCTCCACTTT. Encoded protein: CASSDGDRRNNSPLHF.

J is TRBJ2-1 and V is TRBV11-1; D is unresolved. Germline CDR1 SGHAT, CDR2 FQDESV (reference sequence). CDR3 length: 11 amino acids. V dropped 5 bases and J dropped 3 bases, with 2 bases sitting between them. The CDR3 loop reads CASSHYNEQFF. DNA for the CDR3: TGTGCCAGCAGCCACTACAATGAGCAGTTCTTC. The variable domain in full, completed from reference TRBV11-1 and TRBJ2-1, reads EAEVAQSPRYKITEKSQAVAFWCDPISGHATLYWYRQILGQGPELLVQFQDESVVDDSQLPKDRFSAERLKGVDSTLKIQPAELGDSAMYLCASSHYNEQFFGPGTRLTVL.

The J gene is TRBJ1-6, the V gene TRBV9, with a possible D match to TRBD1 (5 bases). CDR3 length equals 18 residues. The germline V gene has CDR1 SGDLS and CDR2 YYNGEE. V was shortened by 4 bases and J by 0 bases, with 17 bases between the two germline ends. Written as DNA, the CDR3 is TGTGCCAGCAGCCCCTGGGACGGGTTCAGCTCCTATAATTCACCCCTCCACTTT. This sequence encodes CASSPWDGFSSYNSPLHF.

The CDR3 sequence: CASSSLAGGHLGELFF. The CDR3, as DNA: TGTGCCAGCAGCTCCCTAGCGGGAGGGCATCTGGGGGAGCTGTTTTTT. The J gene is TRBJ2-2, the V gene TRBV7-9; 12 bases map to TRBD2. This CDR3 has 16 amino acids. V shed 4 bases, J shed 8 bases, and the junction held 8 bases outside the gene matches. Germline V gives CDR1 SEHNR, CDR2 FQNEAQ (reference sequence).

This sequence joins TRBV24-1 and TRBJ1-2; D perhaps matches TRBD1 (6 bases). CDR1 is KGHDR and CDR2 is SFDVKD in the germline V gene. The CDR3 is made up of 12 amino acids. Between the trimmed V and J ends, which lost 4 bases and 8 bases, there was a span of 10 bases. The CDR3 nucleotides read TGTGCCACCAGTGACACAGGGTACGGCTACACCTTC. Translating gives CATSDTGYGYTF.

This clone was observed a few times. The V call is TRBV7-9, the J call TRBJ2-7; D call uncertain. Germline V gene sequence: CDR1 SEHNR, CDR2 FQNEAQ (reference sequence). The V gene lost 6 bases and the J gene lost 6 bases, with 21 bases spanning the gap. The CDR3 is 15 residues long. CDR3 in amino acids: CASSLSLTQVSEQYF. Written as DNA, the CDR3 is TGTGCCAGCAGTTTATCCCTTACCCAGGTCTCCGAGCAGTACTTC.

A single count supports this clone. The CDR3: CATSQSPGTGILLAKNIQYF. The CDR3 DNA is TGTGCCACCAGCCAATCACCCGGGACAGGTATTCTCCTAGCCAAAAACATTCAGTACTTC. The chain combines TRBV15 with TRBJ2-4; 8 bases match TRBD1. V lost 5 bases, J lost 0 bases, and 18 bases stayed unmatched. CDR1 LNHNV and CDR2 YYDKDF come from the germline V gene (reference sequence). The CDR3 has 20 residues.

The chain is built from TRBV18 and TRBJ1-2; D perhaps matches TRBD1 (5 bases). Germline CDR1 reads KGHSH; CDR2 reads LQKENI. CDR3 size: 14 residues. V lost 3 bases, J lost 4 bases, and 12 bases lay in between. DNA for the CDR3: TGTGCCAGCTCACCCCCCTTGGGGGGCTATGGCTACACCTTC. It translates to CASSPPLGGYGYTF.

This rearrangement joins TRBV15 to TRBJ1-2; 8 bases align to TRBD1. The germline gives CDR1 LNHNV, CDR2 YYDKDF (reference sequence). This CDR3 has 14 amino acids. The V gene end was trimmed by 0 bases and the J gene end by 9 bases; junction bases not matched to a gene: 6. The CDR3 DNA is TGTGCCACCAGCAGAGAGGCAGGGGGCGTGAGCTACACCTTC. This sequence encodes CATSREAGGVSYTF.

This chain links TRBV28 with TRBJ1-6, with no clear D. The V gene lost 2 bases and the J gene lost 9 bases, with 11 bases spanning the gap. Germline V CDR1 and CDR2: MDHEN, SYDVKM. CDR3 length equals 14 residues. This chain's CDR3 is CASSLGPLGSPLHF. Here the CDR3 DNA reads TGTGCCAGCAGTTTAGGACCCCTGGGTTCACCCCTCCACTTT.